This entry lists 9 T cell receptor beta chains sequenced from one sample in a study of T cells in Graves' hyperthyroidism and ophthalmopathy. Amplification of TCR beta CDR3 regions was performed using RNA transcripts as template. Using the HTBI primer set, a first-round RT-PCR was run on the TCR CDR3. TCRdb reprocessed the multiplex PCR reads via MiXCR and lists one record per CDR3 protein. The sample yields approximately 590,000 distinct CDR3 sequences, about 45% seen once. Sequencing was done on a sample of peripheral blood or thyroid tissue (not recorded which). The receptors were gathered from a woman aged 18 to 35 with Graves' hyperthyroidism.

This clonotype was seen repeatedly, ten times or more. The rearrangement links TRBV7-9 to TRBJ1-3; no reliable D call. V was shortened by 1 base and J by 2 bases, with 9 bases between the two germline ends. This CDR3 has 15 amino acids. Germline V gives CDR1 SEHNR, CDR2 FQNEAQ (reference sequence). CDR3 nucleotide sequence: TGTGCCAGCAGCTTAGACGAACAGCCTGGAAACACCATATATTTT. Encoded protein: CASSLDEQPGNTIYF.

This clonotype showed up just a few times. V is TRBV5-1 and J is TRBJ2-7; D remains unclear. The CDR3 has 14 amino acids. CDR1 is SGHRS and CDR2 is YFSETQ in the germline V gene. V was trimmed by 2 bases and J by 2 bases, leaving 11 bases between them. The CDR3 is CASSFDGTTYEQYF. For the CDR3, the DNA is TGCGCCAGCAGCTTCGATGGCACCACCTACGAGCAGTACTTC.

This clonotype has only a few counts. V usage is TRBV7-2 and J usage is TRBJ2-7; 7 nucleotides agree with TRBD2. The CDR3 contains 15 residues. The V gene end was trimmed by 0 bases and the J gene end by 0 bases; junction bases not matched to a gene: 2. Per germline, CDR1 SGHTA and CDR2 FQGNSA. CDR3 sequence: CASSLAAGASYEQYF. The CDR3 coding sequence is TGTGCCAGCAGCTTAGCGGCGGGAGCCTCCTACGAGCAGTACTTC. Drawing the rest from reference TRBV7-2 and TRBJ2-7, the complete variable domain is GAGVSQSPSNKVTEKGKDVELRCDPISGHTALYWYRQSLGQGLEFLIYFQGNSAPDKSGLPSDRFSAERTGGSVSTLTIQRTQQEDSAVYLCASSLAAGASYEQYFGPGTRLTVT.

The CDR3 coding sequence is TGTGCCAGCAGCCCTGTCTTGGGGGACACCTACGAGCAGTACTTC. Its translation is CASSPVLGDTYEQYF. The chain recombines TRBV7-2 with TRBJ2-7; perhaps TRBD1 as D (6 bases). The CDR3 totals 15 residues. The V end lost 5 bases, the J end lost 2 bases, and 16 bases lay between the germline ends. Per germline, CDR1 SGHTA and CDR2 FQGNSA.

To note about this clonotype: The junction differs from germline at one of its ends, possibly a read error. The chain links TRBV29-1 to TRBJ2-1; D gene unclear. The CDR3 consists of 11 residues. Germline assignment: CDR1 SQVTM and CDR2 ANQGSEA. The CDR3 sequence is CSVEEWNEQFF. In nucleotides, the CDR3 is TGCAGCGTCGAAGAGTGGAATGAGCAGTTCTTC.

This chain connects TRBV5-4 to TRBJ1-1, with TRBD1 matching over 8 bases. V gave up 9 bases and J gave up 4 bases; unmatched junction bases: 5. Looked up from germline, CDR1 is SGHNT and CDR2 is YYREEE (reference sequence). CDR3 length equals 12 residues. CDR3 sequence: CAMRTGTTEAFF. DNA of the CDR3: TGTGCCATGAGGACAGGGACCACTGAAGCTTTCTTT.

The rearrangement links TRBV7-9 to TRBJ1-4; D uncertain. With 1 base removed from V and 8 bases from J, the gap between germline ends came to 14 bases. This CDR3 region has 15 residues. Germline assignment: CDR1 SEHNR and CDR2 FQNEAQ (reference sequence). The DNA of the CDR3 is TGTGCCAGCAGCTTAGGGGCGGGCTCTTGGGAAAAACTGTTTTTT. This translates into CASSLGAGSWEKLFF.

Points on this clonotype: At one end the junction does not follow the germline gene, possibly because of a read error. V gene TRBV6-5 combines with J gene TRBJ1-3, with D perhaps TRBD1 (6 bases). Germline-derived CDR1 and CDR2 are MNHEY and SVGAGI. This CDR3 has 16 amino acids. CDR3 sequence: CAISYSVGGRRNTIYF. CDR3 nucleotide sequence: TGTGCCATCAGTTACTCGGTCGGGGGGCGCAGAAACACCATATATTTT.

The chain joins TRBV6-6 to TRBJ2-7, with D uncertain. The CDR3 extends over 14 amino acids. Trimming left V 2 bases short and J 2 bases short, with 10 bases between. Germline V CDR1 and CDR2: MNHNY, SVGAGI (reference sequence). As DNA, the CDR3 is TGTGCCAGCAGTTACCTAGGTCCGACCTACGAGCAGTACTTC. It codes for CASSYLGPTYEQYF.